A selection of T cell receptor beta chains follows, all from one sample in a study of shared clonotypes between healthy human individuals. The method was immunoSEQ multiplex PCR; TCRdb's version includes in-frame clones alone and lacks a portion of them. The sample has approximately 100,000 clones; 55% to 70% are singletons. The sample consisted of memory CD8+ T cells sorted from blood. The receptors here all came from a woman aged 25 to 39 in good health. The CDR3 runs from the conserved cysteine through the conserved F or W. D genes are given only for firm matches. A clone size is listed for some rows: how often the clone was seen (once, few, many), or a class if it is expanded.

clone_size: -; d_call: -; j_call: TRBJ1-2; v_call: TRBV2; cdr3_aa: CASSEATEFRYGYTF; cdr3_nt: TGTGCCAGCAGTGAAGCAACAGAATTTCGCTATGGCTACACCTTC
clone_size: -; d_call: -; j_call: TRBJ2-1; v_call: TRBV7-2; cdr3_aa: CASSSRSSSYNEQFF; cdr3_nt: TGTGCCAGCAGCTCCCGGAGCAGCTCCTACAATGAGCAGTTCTTC
clone_size: -; d_call: -; j_call: TRBJ1-1; v_call: TRBV27; cdr3_aa: CASSVIGQPEAFF; cdr3_nt: TGTGCCAGCAGTGTCATTGGACAGCCTGAAGCTTTCTTT
clone_size: many; d_call: -; j_call: TRBJ2-7; v_call: TRBV7-8; cdr3_aa: CASSLVTGGYEQYF; cdr3_nt: TGTGCCAGCAGCTTAGTGACAGGAGGCTACGAGCAGTACTTC
clone_size: -; d_call: -; j_call: TRBJ2-7; v_call: TRBV6-1; cdr3_aa: CASSEMGGKSEQYF; cdr3_nt: TGTGCCAGCAGTGAGATGGGGGGAAAGTCCGAGCAGTACTTC
clone_size: few; d_call: TRBD2; j_call: TRBJ2-7; v_call: TRBV10-3; cdr3_aa: CAISDGLAGFLFWSVSSYEQYF; cdr3_nt: TGTGCCATCAGTGACGGCCTAGCGGGCTTTCTTTTCTGGTCCGTTAGTTCCTACGAGCAGTACTTC
clone_size: -; d_call: -; j_call: TRBJ2-1; v_call: TRBV6-5; cdr3_aa: CASSQGSSSYNEQFF; cdr3_nt: TGTGCCAGCAGTCAGGGCAGTAGCTCCTACAATGAGCAGTTCTTC
clone_size: -; d_call: TRBD2; j_call: TRBJ2-1; v_call: TRBV7-2; cdr3_aa: CASSSSSLGTSTEQFF; cdr3_nt: TGTGCCAGCAGCTCCTCCAGCTTGGGGACTAGCACTGAGCAGTTCTTC
clone_size: -; d_call: -; j_call: TRBJ1-3; v_call: TRBV2; cdr3_aa: CASSTGLGNTIYF; cdr3_nt: TGTGCCAGCAGCACCGGGCTGGGAAACACCATATATTTT
clone_size: once; d_call: TRBD2; j_call: TRBJ2-7; v_call: TRBV15; cdr3_aa: CATSRGGLAGAYEQYF; cdr3_nt: TGTGCCACCAGCAGAGGTGGACTAGCGGGAGCCTACGAGCAGTACTTC
clone_size: -; d_call: TRBD1; j_call: TRBJ1-2; v_call: TRBV19; cdr3_aa: CASNGPGQGAKGYTF; cdr3_nt: TGTGCCAGTAATGGCCCCGGACAGGGGGCAAAAGGCTACACCTTC
clone_size: -; d_call: -; j_call: TRBJ1-3; v_call: TRBV5-1; cdr3_aa: CASSAGTEGNTIYF; cdr3_nt: TGCGCCAGCAGCGCGGGGACGGAAGGAAACACCATATATTTT
clone_size: -; d_call: TRBD2; j_call: TRBJ2-1; v_call: TRBV11-1; cdr3_aa: CASSPTGGHNEQFF; cdr3_nt: TGTGCCAGCAGCCCAACGGGAGGCCACAATGAGCAGTTCTTC
clone_size: -; d_call: -; j_call: TRBJ2-1; v_call: TRBV28; cdr3_aa: CASSLFYEQFF; cdr3_nt: TGTGCCAGCAGTTTATTTTATGAGCAGTTCTTC
clone_size: hyperexpanded; d_call: TRBD1; j_call: TRBJ1-5; v_call: TRBV7-9; cdr3_aa: CASSSTGSGNQPQHF; cdr3_nt: TGTGCCAGCAGCTCGACAGGGTCAGGCAATCAGCCCCAGCATTTT
clone_size: -; d_call: -; j_call: TRBJ2-3; v_call: TRBV29-1; cdr3_aa: CTYLEGLGDTQYF; cdr3_nt: TGCACTTACTTGGAGGGACTTGGGGATACGCAGTATTTT
clone_size: -; d_call: TRBD2; j_call: TRBJ2-7; v_call: TRBV7-2; cdr3_aa: CASSIGTSGSYEQYF; cdr3_nt: TGTGCCAGCAGCATTGGAACTAGCGGGAGCTACGAGCAGTACTTC
clone_size: few; d_call: TRBD1; j_call: TRBJ2-7; v_call: TRBV19; cdr3_aa: CASSIYQGETQQYF; cdr3_nt: TGTGCCAGTAGTATCTATCAGGGGGAAACGCAGCAGTACTTC
clone_size: -; d_call: -; j_call: TRBJ1-2; v_call: TRBV5-1; cdr3_aa: CASSLFTGEDGGYTF; cdr3_nt: TGCGCCAGCAGCTTGTTTACCGGGGAAGATGGTGGCTACACCTTC
clone_size: -; d_call: -; j_call: TRBJ2-7; v_call: TRBV27; cdr3_aa: CASRGGGYEQYF; cdr3_nt: TGTGCCAGCAGGGGGGGCGGGTACGAGCAGTACTTC
clone_size: once; d_call: -; j_call: TRBJ2-7; v_call: TRBV4-2; cdr3_aa: CASSQDISGSYEQYF; cdr3_nt: TGTGCCAGCAGCCAAGATATAAGCGGCTCCTACGAGCAGTACTTC